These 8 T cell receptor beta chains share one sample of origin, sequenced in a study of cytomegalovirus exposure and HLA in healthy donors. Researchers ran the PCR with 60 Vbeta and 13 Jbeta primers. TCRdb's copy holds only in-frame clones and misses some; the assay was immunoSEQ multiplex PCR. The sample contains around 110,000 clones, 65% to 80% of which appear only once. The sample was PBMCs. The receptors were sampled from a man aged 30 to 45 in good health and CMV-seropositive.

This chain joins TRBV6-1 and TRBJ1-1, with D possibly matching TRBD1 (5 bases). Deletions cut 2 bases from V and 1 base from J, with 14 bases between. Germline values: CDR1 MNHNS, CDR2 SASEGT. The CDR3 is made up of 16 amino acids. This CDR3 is CASSEKGARSNTEAFF. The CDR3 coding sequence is TGTGCCAGCAGTGAAAAAGGGGCGCGGTCGAACACTGAAGCTTTCTTT.

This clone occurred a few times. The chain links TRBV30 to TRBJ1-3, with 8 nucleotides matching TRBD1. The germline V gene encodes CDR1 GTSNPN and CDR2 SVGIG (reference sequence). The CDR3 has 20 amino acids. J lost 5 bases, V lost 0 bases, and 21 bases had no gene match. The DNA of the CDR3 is TGTGCCTGGAGTGTAAAGGGACAGGATTTCATCGGCGAAAAACGAAACACCATATATTTT. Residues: CAWSVKGQDFIGEKRNTIYF. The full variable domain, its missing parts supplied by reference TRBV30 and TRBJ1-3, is SQTIHQWPATLVQPVGSPLSLECTVEGTSNPNLYWYRQAAGRGLQLLFYSVGIGQISSEVPQNLSASRPQDRQFILSSKKLLLSDSGFYLCAWSVKGQDFIGEKRNTIYFGEGSWLTVV.

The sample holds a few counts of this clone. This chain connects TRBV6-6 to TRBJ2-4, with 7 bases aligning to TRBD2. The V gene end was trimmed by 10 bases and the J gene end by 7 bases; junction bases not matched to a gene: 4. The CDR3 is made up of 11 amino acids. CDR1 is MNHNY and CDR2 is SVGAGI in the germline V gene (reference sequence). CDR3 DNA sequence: TGTGCCACCGGTAGCGGGAACATTCAGTACTTC. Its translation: CATGSGNIQYF.

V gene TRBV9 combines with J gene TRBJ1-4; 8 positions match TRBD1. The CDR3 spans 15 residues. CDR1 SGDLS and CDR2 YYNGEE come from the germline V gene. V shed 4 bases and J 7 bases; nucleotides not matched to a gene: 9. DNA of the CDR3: TGTGCCAGCAGCACCTCGGACAGGGTCGGTGAAAAACTGTTTTTT. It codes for CASSTSDRVGEKLFF.

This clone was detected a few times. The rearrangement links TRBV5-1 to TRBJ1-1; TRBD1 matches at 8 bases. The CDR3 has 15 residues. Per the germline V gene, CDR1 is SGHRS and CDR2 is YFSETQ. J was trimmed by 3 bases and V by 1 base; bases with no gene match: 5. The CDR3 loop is CASSLMGQDDTEAFF. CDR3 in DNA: TGCGCCAGCAGCTTGATGGGACAGGACGACACTGAAGCTTTCTTT.

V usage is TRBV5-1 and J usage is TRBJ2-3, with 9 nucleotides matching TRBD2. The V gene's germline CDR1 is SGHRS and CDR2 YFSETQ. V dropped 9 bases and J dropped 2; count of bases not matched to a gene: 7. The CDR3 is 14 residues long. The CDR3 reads CATKPGLATDTQYF. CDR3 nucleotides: TGCGCCACCAAACCGGGACTAGCCACAGATACGCAGTATTTT.

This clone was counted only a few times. The CDR3 loop reads CASSSKLDSDEQYF. The DNA of the CDR3 is TGTGCCAGCAGCTCGAAGTTGGACAGCGACGAGCAGTACTTC. The V and J genes are TRBV5-4 and TRBJ2-7, with D possibly being TRBD1 (6 bases). Germline V gene lookup returns CDR1 SGHNT and CDR2 YYREEE (reference sequence). The CDR3 contains 14 residues. With 3 bases removed from V and 5 bases from J, the gap between germline ends came to 15 bases.

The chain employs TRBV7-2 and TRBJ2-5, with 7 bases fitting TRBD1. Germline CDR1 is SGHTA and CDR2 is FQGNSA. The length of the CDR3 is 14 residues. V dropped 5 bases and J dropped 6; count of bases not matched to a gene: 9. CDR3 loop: CASSPGGPQKTQYF. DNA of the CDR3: TGTGCCAGCAGCCCAGGGGGACCCCAGAAGACCCAGTACTTC.